This T cell receptor beta chain was sequenced in a study of Graves' ophthalmopathy and Graves' hyperthyroidism. The study's findings and limits: For separating ophthalmopathy from stable hyperthyroidism, a 13-signature model gave approximately 90% sensitivity and 65% to 82% specificity. Ophthalmopathy progression was predicted with about 71% sensitivity and roughly 79% specificity.

The authors amplified TCR beta CDR3 regions from RNA transcripts. First-round RT-PCR relied on HTBI primers, and a second-round multiplex PCR came next. TCRdb reprocessed the multiplex PCR reads via MiXCR and lists one record per CDR3 protein. Of about half a million distinct CDR3 sequences in the sample, 14% are singletons; the top ten hold over 8%. Donors with ophthalmopathy: moderate-to-severe activity, CAS ≥3, NOSPECS ≥4, duration under 3 months. Clinical symptoms, serum thyroxine, TRAb, thyroid ultrasound and orbital computed tomography were relied on for diagnosis. This clonotype appeared many times. Its target is not known. The material sequenced was blood. This TCR came from a woman in her twenties or thirties with Graves' ophthalmopathy.

The CDR3 reads CASSQARDRSSYEQYF. CDR3 nucleotides: TGTGCCAGCAGTCAGGCCCGGGACAGGAGCTCCTACGAGCAGTACTTC. The chain links TRBV2 to TRBJ2-7; 8 bases align to TRBD1. Unmatched junction bases numbered 9, after V lost 5 bases and J lost 0 bases. CDR1 SNHLY and CDR2 FYNNEI come from the germline V gene. This CDR3 is 16 amino acids long.